This T cell receptor (beta chain) derives from a study of CD8 T cells in ankylosing spondylitis. TCRdb re-derived calls from the 5' RACE reads in MiXCR, one entry per CDR3 protein. The sample has about 160,000 distinct CDR3 sequences, roughly 18% seen once. Germline trimming cut 3 bases from V and 7 bases from J; bases unmatched to any gene: 8. Germline CDR1 KGHSH, CDR2 LQKENI. The CDR3 has 16 amino acids. This clonotype was counted ten times or more. The TCR was taken from a male donor with ankylosing spondylitis or in good health (not recorded which). Sequencing was done on a sample of blood, either unsorted or a sorted T cell fraction (not recorded which). The V and J genes are TRBV18 and TRBJ1-6, with 8 bases matching TRBD1. The CDR3, as DNA: TGTGCCAGCTCACCGTCTCGCGACAGGGGCAATTCACCCCTCCACTTT. This sequence encodes CASSPSRDRGNSPLHF.